These 15 T cell receptor beta chains share one sample of origin, sequenced in a study of PD-1 blockade in mismatch repair-deficient tumors. Sequencing used immunoSEQ multiplex PCR; TCRdb keeps in-frame clones, though not all of them. This sample carries about 120,000 clones, around 86% of them seen once, and the ten largest clones take less than 15%. The sequences come from peripheral blood, collected 44 weeks after starting pembrolizumab. The source is an adult with mismatch repair-deficient cancer.

The genes are TRBV13 and TRBJ2-3; TRBD2 agrees at 12 bases. The J segment lost 4 bases and the V segment lost 0 bases, leaving 8 bases of the junction unmatched. The CDR3 covers 18 residues. The germline V gene encodes CDR1 PRHDT and CDR2 FYEKMQ (reference sequence). As DNA, the CDR3 is TGTGCCAGCAGCTTAGGAGCTAGCGGGAGGGCCGGTGCAGATACGCAGTATTTT. It translates to CASSLGASGRAGADTQYF.

The chain combines TRBV11-2 with TRBJ1-2; 8 nucleotides match TRBD1. Germline V CDR1 and CDR2: SGHAT, FQNNGV. V dropped 5 bases and J dropped 2; count of bases not matched to a gene: 10. This CDR3 is 16 amino acids long. CDR3 coding DNA: TGTGCCAGCAGCAAAGGACAGGGACCCGCGAACTATGGCTACACCTTC. Translation gives CASSKGQGPANYGYTF. The full variable domain, in which reference TRBV11-2 and TRBJ1-2 provide the parts outside the CDR3, is EAGVAQSPRYKIIEKRQSVAFWCNPISGHATLYWYQQILGQGPKLLIQFQNNGVVDDSQLPKDRFSAERLKGVDSTLKIQPAKLEDSAVYLCASSKGQGPANYGYTFGSGTRLTVV.

The chain employs TRBV2 and TRBJ1-4; D is ambiguous. V was shortened by 6 bases and J by 0 bases, with 8 bases between the two germline ends. This CDR3 contains 14 residues. Per germline, CDR1 SNHLY and CDR2 FYNNEI. The CDR3 coding sequence is TGTGCCAGCAGCCCAACTGCAACTAATGAAAAACTGTTTTTT. It translates to CASSPTATNEKLFF.

The V gene is TRBV21-1, the J gene TRBJ1-5. TRBV21-1 is designated a pseudogene. The CDR3 has 15 amino acids. The CDR3 region is CASSPWSVSRRPQHF. CDR3 bases: TGTGCCAGCAGCCCCTGGAGTGTGTCCAGACGGCCCCAGCATTTT.

This chain's CDR3 is CASTPGSLDTGELFF. In DNA form, the CDR3 reads TGTGCCAGCACACCGGGGTCGCTAGACACCGGGGAGCTGTTTTTT. The chain is built from TRBV27 and TRBJ2-2; D perhaps matches TRBD2 (5 bases). CDR3 length: 15 residues. Trimming cost V 7 bases and J 3 bases, with 15 bases left between them. From germline, CDR1 is MNHEY and CDR2 SMNVEV (reference sequence).

The chain carries TRBV7-6 and TRBJ1-1; unclear D gene. Germline CDR1 reads SGHVS; CDR2 reads FNYEAQ. This CDR3 is built from 13 residues. V lost 6 bases and J lost 4, with 12 bases in between. In DNA, the CDR3 is TGTGCCAGCAGTTTCCGCCTGGGCACTGAAGCTTTCTTT. Amino acid sequence: CASSFRLGTEAFF.

The V gene is TRBV4-2, the J gene TRBJ2-7; D remains ambiguous. Germline CDR1 is LGHNA and CDR2 is YNFKEQ. The V gene lost 0 bases and the J gene lost 2 bases, with 8 bases spanning the gap. The CDR3 is made up of 14 amino acids. CDR3 nucleotides: TGTGCCAGCAGCCAAGAAAATGGGGCCTACGAGCAGTACTTC. Its translation is CASSQENGAYEQYF.

CDR3 bases: TGTGCCTGGAGTTTGGGCAGTAGAGAGACCCAGTACTTC. This gives the protein CAWSLGSRETQYF. The chain employs TRBV30 and TRBJ2-5; D is uncertain. Germline V lookup: CDR1 GTSNPN, CDR2 SVGIG (reference sequence). This CDR3 comprises 13 residues. The ends were cut back, 2 bases at V and 4 bases at J, with 11 bases in the middle.

The chain recombines TRBV5-5 with TRBJ1-4, with a possible D match to TRBD1 (5 bases). Germline values: CDR1 SGHKS, CDR2 YYEKEE (reference sequence). The CDR3 is 16 residues long. Trimming removed 2 bases at V and 8 bases at J, with 19 bases between. CDR3 amino acids: CASSFNVGQGGEKLFF. The CDR3 coding sequence is TGTGCCAGCAGCTTTAATGTAGGCCAGGGAGGCGAAAAACTGTTTTTT.

In its sample, this clone was seen once. J is TRBJ2-1 and V is TRBV7-2, with 7 bases aligning to TRBD2. The CDR3 is made up of 14 amino acids. Germline CDR1 is SGHTA and CDR2 is FQGNSA. Unmatched junction bases numbered 3, after V lost 0 bases and J lost 7 bases. This CDR3 reads CASSLAGGPNEQFF. CDR3 DNA: TGTGCCAGCAGCTTAGCGGGAGGGCCAAATGAGCAGTTCTTC.

V and J are TRBV30 and TRBJ2-3; TRBD1 is a possible D gene (5 bases). This CDR3 has 15 residues. Trimming cost V 3 bases and J 0 bases, with 13 bases left between them. Germline assignment: CDR1 GTSNPN and CDR2 SVGIG (reference sequence). CDR3 region: CAWRGRTGSTDTQYF. The CDR3 coding sequence is TGTGCCTGGAGAGGGCGTACAGGCAGCACAGATACGCAGTATTTT.

CDR3 sequence reads: CASSLQAPPMGYEQYF. In nucleotides, the CDR3 is TGTGCCAGTAGTCTGCAGGCCCCCCCGATGGGCTACGAGCAGTACTTC. The genes are TRBV19 and TRBJ2-7; D uncertain. The CDR3 has 16 amino acids. Germline loops: CDR1 LNHDA, CDR2 SQIVND (reference sequence). Trimming left V 5 bases short and J 3 bases short, with 20 bases between.

This chain links TRBV6-1 with TRBJ1-1, with D maybe TRBD1 (5 bases). This CDR3 has 14 amino acids. Germline CDR1 is MNHNS and CDR2 is SASEGT. Trimming left V 5 bases short and J 1 base short, with 11 bases between. The CDR3 sequence: CASSTRGGNTEAFF. For the CDR3, the DNA is TGTGCCAGCAGTACCCGGGGGGGGAACACTGAAGCTTTCTTT.

The rearrangement links TRBV2 to TRBJ2-5; tentatively, D is TRBD1 (5 bases). CDR3 length equals 12 residues. Germline assignment: CDR1 SNHLY and CDR2 FYNNEI. V lost 11 bases to trimming and J lost 7 bases, with 17 bases between them. CDR3 DNA: TGTGCCTCCCGAATCGGACAATCGACCCAGTACTTC. It specifies CASRIGQSTQYF.

CDR3 in DNA: TGTGCCAGCAGCTTAGGGGGGGTTAGTGGCGAAAAACTGTTTTTT. Translation: CASSLGGVSGEKLFF. The chain couples TRBV11-2 to TRBJ1-4; D is possibly TRBD1 (5 bases). This CDR3 is 15 amino acids long. Trimming shortened V by 1 base and J by 8 bases, and 14 bases separated the two germline ends. Germline V gene sequence: CDR1 SGHAT, CDR2 FQNNGV.